Shown below are 27 T cell receptor beta chains from a single sample sequenced in a study of cytomegalovirus exposure and HLA in healthy donors. The PCR was carried out with 60 Vbeta primers and 13 Jbeta primers. Clones were read by immunoSEQ multiplex PCR, and TCRdb kept only the in-frame ones, dropping some. The sample records 160,000 or so clones, 84% being singletons. Material: PBMCs. Every receptor here comes from a man aged 18 to 29 in good health and CMV-seronegative.

The CDR3 coding sequence is TGTGCCAGCAGCCCCGACAGGGCCTATGGCTACACCTTC. Protein sequence: CASSPDRAYGYTF. The chain is built from TRBV14 and TRBJ1-2; 7 nucleotides match TRBD1. The V gene's germline CDR1 is SGHDN and CDR2 FVKESK. Trimming cost V 4 bases and J 4 bases; bases outside gene matches: 3. CDR3 length: 13 amino acids.

The chain employs TRBV28 and TRBJ2-5; TRBD1 aligns across 7 bases. The J call may be faulty, since TRBJ2-7 better matches the DNA end. The CDR3 length is 14 residues. Germline assignment: CDR1 MDHEN and CDR2 SYDVKM. The DNA of the CDR3 is TGTGCCAGCAGTGGCCCGGGACAGAGTTACGAGCAGTACTTC. Protein product: CASSGPGQSYEQYF.

This clone came up once. This chain links TRBV5-1 with TRBJ1-2, with 9 bases matching TRBD1. Germline-derived CDR1 and CDR2 are SGHRS and YFSETQ. V shed 4 bases, J shed 4 bases, and the junction held 8 bases outside the gene matches. The CDR3 sequence is 15 residues long. The CDR3 DNA reads as TGCGCCAGCAGCCCACTGGGACAGGGAGCCTATGGCTACACCTTC. It is translated as CASSPLGQGAYGYTF.

The V call is TRBV7-2, the J call TRBJ1-1, with D perhaps TRBD1 (5 bases). The CDR3 is 15 residues long. V shed 4 bases and J shed 5 bases, with 17 bases lying between them. Germline loops: CDR1 SGHTA, CDR2 FQGNSA. The CDR3 spells CASSSRQRQRTEAFF. The DNA of the CDR3 is TGTGCCAGCAGCTCGCGCCAAAGACAGAGGACTGAAGCTTTCTTT.

The chain uses TRBV4-1 and TRBJ2-3, with 11 nucleotides matching TRBD2. The V gene end was trimmed by 2 bases and the J gene end by 2 bases; junction bases not matched to a gene: 18. The CDR3 totals 21 residues. Germline CDR1 and CDR2: MGHRA and YSYEKL. The CDR3 DNA follows: TGCGCCAGCAGCCAACTACTCGGGACTAGCGGACCCCTATGGGTCACAGATACGCAGTATTTT. This codes for CASSQLLGTSGPLWVTDTQYF.

This clone was seen only once. The identical CDR3 is also encoded by other nucleotide sequences in the sample. This sequence joins TRBV30 and TRBJ1-2; a weak D match, TRBD1 (6 bases). CDR3 length: 13 amino acids. Trimming removed 3 bases at V and 3 bases at J, with 11 bases between. Germline CDR1 GTSNPN, CDR2 SVGIG (reference sequence). The CDR3 sequence is CAWSPGGDYGYTF. For the CDR3, the DNA is TGTGCCTGGAGCCCGGGGGGCGACTATGGCTACACCTTC.

This rearrangement joins TRBV2 to TRBJ2-1, with D possibly TRBD2 on 5 matching bases. V lost 2 bases and J 8 bases, leaving 16 bases between the germline ends. The CDR3 runs 15 residues. Germline V lookup: CDR1 SNHLY, CDR2 FYNNEI. The CDR3 here is CASSESPSWVDEQFF. CDR3 nucleotide sequence: TGTGCCAGCAGTGAATCCCCTAGCTGGGTCGATGAGCAGTTCTTC.

The chain recombines TRBV5-4 with TRBJ2-2, with D perhaps TRBD1 (6 bases). Germline V gives CDR1 SGHNT, CDR2 YYREEE (reference sequence). The CDR3 length is 14 residues. V was clipped by 3 bases and J by 3 bases, with 9 bases between them. The CDR3 sequence: CASSSRGDTGELFF. DNA of the CDR3: TGTGCCAGCAGCTCCAGGGGAGACACCGGGGAGCTGTTTTTT.

This chain links TRBV28 with TRBJ2-7, with 9 bases lining up with TRBD2. J gave up 0 bases and V 5 bases, and 2 bases lay outside the gene matches. This CDR3 region has 14 residues. CDR1 is MDHEN, CDR2 SYDVKM, per germline. The CDR3 spells CASSSGGTSYEQYF. CDR3 bases: TGTGCCAGCAGTAGCGGGGGGACCTCCTACGAGCAGTACTTC.

The V call is TRBV7-6, the J call TRBJ2-7, with TRBD2 matching 7 bases. The germline CDR1 and CDR2 sequences are SGHVS and FNYEAQ. J lost 6 bases, V lost 0 bases, and 2 bases had no gene match. CDR3 size: 13 residues. The CDR3 region is CASSLAAGVEQYF. As DNA, the CDR3 is TGTGCCAGCAGCTTAGCCGCGGGGGTCGAGCAGTACTTC.

This sequence joins TRBV7-3 and TRBJ2-7; a weak D match, TRBD1 (5 bases). Trimming took off 2 bases at V and 4 bases at J, with 12 bases between the two ends. This CDR3 has 14 residues. Per the germline V gene, CDR1 is SGHTA and CDR2 is FQGTGA. CDR3 loop: CASSLSPTAYEQYF. CDR3 nucleotides: TGTGCCAGCAGCTTATCGCCGACAGCATACGAGCAGTACTTC.

The chain joins TRBV19 to TRBJ1-4; D call uncertain. The germline gives CDR1 LNHDA, CDR2 SQIVND (reference sequence). This CDR3 comprises 15 residues. Trimming stripped 10 bases from V and 0 bases from J, with 15 bases between. CDR3 nucleotide sequence: TGTGCCACCAAAGGGCGGGGATCAACTAATGAAAAACTGTTTTTT. It specifies CATKGRGSTNEKLFF. The full variable domain, its missing parts supplied by reference TRBV19 and TRBJ1-4, is DGGITQSPKYLFRKEGQNVTLSCEQNLNHDAMYWYRQDPGQGLRLIYYSQIVNDFQKGDIAEGYSVSREKKESFPLTVTSAQKNPTAFYLCATKGRGSTNEKLFFGSGTQLSVL.

The chain couples TRBV6-6 to TRBJ1-5; TRBD1 is a possible D gene (5 bases). Per the germline V gene, CDR1 is MNHNY and CDR2 is SVGAGI (reference sequence). V was trimmed by 0 bases and J by 3 bases, leaving 6 bases between them. The CDR3 spans 14 residues. CDR3 sequence (DNA): TGTGCCAGCAGTTACTCGGACAACAATCAGCCCCAGCATTTT. This translates into CASSYSDNNQPQHF.

This clone came up a few times. The chain has TRBV2 and TRBJ2-2, with 7 bases that match TRBD2. Per the germline V gene, CDR1 is SNHLY and CDR2 is FYNNEI. V dropped 11 bases and J dropped 5; count of bases not matched to a gene: 11. CDR3 length: 14 amino acids. For the CDR3, the DNA is TGTGCCGGCTTGGAGCGGGGAGGGACCGGGGAGCTGTTTTTT. The encoded protein is CAGLERGGTGELFF. The complete variable domain, with remaining parts taken from reference TRBV2 and TRBJ2-2, reads EPEVTQTPSHQVTQMGQEVILRCVPISNHLYFYWYRQILGQKVEFLVSFYNNEISEKSEIFDDQFSVERPDGSNFTLKIRSTKLEDSAMYFCAGLERGGTGELFFGEGSRLTVL.

This clone was observed once. The V and J genes are TRBV5-3 and TRBJ2-7; D is possibly TRBD2 (5 bases). TRBV5-3 is an open reading frame, and its role is uncertain. The CDR3 extends over 14 amino acids. The ends were cut back, 1 base at V and 3 bases at J, with 11 bases in the middle. CDR3 sequence: CARSLPGSLYEQYF. CDR3 nucleotide sequence: TGTGCCAGAAGCTTGCCGGGGTCCCTCTACGAGCAGTACTTC.

V gene TRBV28 combines with J gene TRBJ2-3; 7 bases match TRBD1. Germline-derived CDR1 and CDR2 are MDHEN and SYDVKM. J lost 0 bases, V lost 3 bases, and 3 bases had no gene match. The CDR3 contains 15 residues. The chain's CDR3 is CASSFWDRSTDTQYF. The CDR3 DNA reads TGTGCCAGCAGTTTCTGGGACAGAAGCACAGATACGCAGTATTTT.

This sequence joins TRBV6-1 and TRBJ1-3, with 9 bases fitting TRBD1. This CDR3 is 14 amino acids long. Looked up from germline, CDR1 is MNHNS and CDR2 is SASEGT. The V and J ends lost 4 bases and 5 bases, in that order; junction bases with no gene match: 3. CDR3 sequence reads: CASSGQGVRNTIYF. CDR3 bases: TGTGCCAGCAGTGGACAGGGGGTGAGAAACACCATATATTTT.

CDR3 residues: CASRRGPIGLNSNQPQHF. The CDR3 region has the DNA TGTGCCAGCAGGCGGGGGCCTATCGGACTAAATAGCAATCAGCCCCAGCATTTT. The chain couples TRBV14 to TRBJ1-5, with a possible D match to TRBD1 (6 bases). V dropped 6 bases and J dropped 0 bases, with 21 bases sitting between them. The germline gives CDR1 SGHDN, CDR2 FVKESK. The CDR3 has 18 residues. Variable domain in full (rest from reference TRBV14 and TRBJ1-5): EAGVTQFPSHSVIEKGQTVTLRCDPISGHDNLYWYRRVMGKEIKFLLHFVKESKQDESGMPNNRFLAERTGGTYSTLKVQPAELEDSGVYFCASRRGPIGLNSNQPQHFGDGTRLSIL.

This chain uses TRBV7-3 with TRBJ1-1; D possibly corresponds to TRBD1 (6 bases). Germline V gene lookup returns CDR1 SGHTA and CDR2 FQGTGA. V dropped 0 bases and J dropped 1 base, with 9 bases sitting between them. The CDR3 is made up of 15 amino acids. The CDR3 sequence is CASSLTGGTNTEAFF. CDR3 DNA: TGTGCCAGCAGCTTAACAGGGGGTACGAACACTGAAGCTTTCTTT. Filled out from reference TRBV7-3 and TRBJ1-1, the complete variable domain reads GAGVSQTPSNKVTEKGKYVELRCDPISGHTALYWYRQSLGQGPEFLIYFQGTGAADDSGLPNDRFFAVRPEGSVSTLKIQRTERGDSAVYLCASSLTGGTNTEAFFGQGTRLTVV.

The chain combines TRBV21-1 with TRBJ2-3; TRBD1 reflects the table's D call only, with no check against the DNA. TRBV21-1 represents a pseudogene. This CDR3 spans 14 amino acids. The CDR3 spells CASSLRQGTDTQYF. CDR3 sequence (DNA): TGTGCCAGCAGCCTCCGACAGGGGACAGATACGCAGTATTTT.

This clone was seen more than once but under ten times. This rearrangement joins TRBV30 to TRBJ1-1, with a tentative D call TRBD1 (6 bases). There are 12 residues in the CDR3. Trimming left V 7 bases short and J 7 bases short, with 16 bases between. In germline, CDR1 is GTSNPN, CDR2 SVGIG (reference sequence). CDR3 amino acids: CASRPEGVEAFF. In DNA form, the CDR3 reads TGTGCCTCACGTCCCGAGGGGGTTGAAGCTTTCTTT.

The V gene is TRBV28, the J gene TRBJ2-7; possibly TRBD1 for D (6 bases). Per the germline V gene, CDR1 is MDHEN and CDR2 is SYDVKM. The CDR3 sequence is 14 residues long. The V gene lost 3 bases and the J gene lost 2 bases, with 11 bases spanning the gap. The CDR3 region is CASSFEDSAYEQYF. The CDR3 DNA reads TGTGCCAGCAGTTTTGAGGACAGCGCCTACGAGCAGTACTTC.

This sequence joins TRBV4-1 and TRBJ2-5; TRBD2 aligns across 16 bases. CDR3 size: 19 residues. Trimming removed 2 bases from V and 5 bases from J; junction bases left unmatched: 11. Germline V gene sequence: CDR1 MGHRA, CDR2 YSYEKL. DNA of the CDR3: TGCGCCAGCAGCCAACCCCCGGGACTAGCGGGGGGGCTGGGGGAGACCCAGTACTTC. Translation: CASSQPPGLAGGLGETQYF.

This chain links TRBV28 with TRBJ1-4; TRBD1 might be the D (5 bases). The V end lost 8 bases, the J end lost 3 bases, and 16 bases lay between the germline ends. CDR1 is MDHEN and CDR2 is SYDVKM in the germline V gene. The CDR3 runs to 15 residues. The CDR3: CASHRAGRANEKLFF. The DNA of the CDR3 is TGTGCCAGCCACCGCGCGGGACGGGCTAATGAAAAACTGTTTTTT.

The chain joins TRBV6-4 to TRBJ2-6; 7 positions agree with TRBD2. Germline V gene lookup returns CDR1 MRHNA and CDR2 SNTAGT. The CDR3 contains 16 residues. The ends lost 4 bases at V and 0 bases at J; junction bases unmatched: 3. This CDR3 reads CASSASSGSGANVLTF. The CDR3, as DNA: TGTGCCAGCAGTGCGTCTAGCGGCTCTGGGGCCAACGTCCTGACTTTC.

The chain joins TRBV9 to TRBJ2-3; 8 nucleotides match TRBD1. The CDR3 contains 13 residues. The V gene's germline CDR1 is SGDLS and CDR2 YYNGEE. Trimming cost V 3 bases and J 10 bases; bases outside gene matches: 7. The CDR3 loop is CASSDYRGKAQYF. As DNA, the CDR3 is TGTGCCAGCAGCGACTACAGGGGGAAGGCGCAGTATTTT.

This chain connects TRBV6-4 to TRBJ1-5; TRBD1 might be the D (6 bases). V lost 7 bases to trimming and J lost 6 bases, with 13 bases between them. There are 13 residues in the CDR3. CDR1 is MRHNA, CDR2 SNTAGT, per germline. The CDR3 spells CASKAGEGQPQHF. The CDR3 DNA sequence: TGTGCCAGCAAAGCAGGGGAGGGTCAGCCCCAGCATTTT.